This T cell receptor (beta chain) derives from a study of Ad26.COV2.S vaccination and SARS-CoV-2 variants. Study overall: Ad26.COV2.S shots went into the muscle once or twice, 56 days apart.

Assay: immunoSEQ multiplex PCR; the TCRdb copy retains only in-frame clones and omits some. The sample includes around 370,000 clones, roughly 85% of them seen just once. Sample treatment: roughly 18 received Ad26.COV2.S at low or high dose, single or two shots; 5 received placebo; per-sample allocation not given. At day 63 after the first vaccine or placebo injection, samples were drawn. An Ad26 vector expressing Wuhan-strain SARS-CoV-2 spike served as the vaccine. Concerning this clone itself: Its antigen is as yet unknown.

Study-wide results and limits: People who got the vaccine had more spike-specific TCR breadth than people who got placebo. After vaccination, reports described spike-specific CD8+ and CD4+ T cell responses as showing substantial breadth.

The V end lost 6 bases, the J end lost 3 bases, and 9 bases lay between the germline ends. This CDR3 is built from 12 residues. The germline gives CDR1 MNHEY, CDR2 SVGAGI. This material consisted of peripheral blood, taken in a trial of Ad26.COV2.S vaccine versus placebo. The V call is TRBV6-5, the J call TRBJ2-7; no definite D call. This TCR was recovered from a person between 18 and 59 years old who received the Ad26.COV2.S COVID-19 vaccine or a placebo. CDR3 sequence: CASSPPSYEQYF. The CDR3 DNA follows: TGTGCCAGCAGCCCCCCTAGCTACGAGCAGTACTTC.